Listed below are T cell receptor beta chains from one sample, sequenced in a study of cytomegalovirus exposure and HLA in healthy donors. Profiling relied on immunoSEQ multiplex PCR, and the TCRdb table lists in-frame clones only, not all of them. The profile shows roughly 60,000 clones, roughly 94% of them singletons. Sequencing was performed on PBMCs. The receptors come from a woman between 18 and 29 years old in good health and CMV-seropositive. Both conserved end residues are part of each CDR3.

v_gene | CDR3aa
TRBV28 | CASSLDSDYGYTF
TRBV30 | CAWSVALRGRLSYNEQFF
TRBV6-1 | CASAPSSKGNTIYF
TRBV19 | CASSSRQGLTGELFF
TRBV6-6 | CASSYSTTGELFF
TRBV6-1 | CASPRDSAGTQYF
TRBV27 | CASSLEGQGFEKLFF
TRBV4-3 | CASSQVGEARGYTF
TRBV5-1 | CASSLGGLLSYNEQFF
TRBV4-3 | CASSSGTAISGANVLTF
TRBV5-1 | CASSIESQETQYF
TRBV18 | CASSPWDRGSSSYNEQFF
TRBV2 | CASNRDRAQETQYF
TRBV9 | CASSVGDSNTGELVF
TRBV5-1 | CASSLARSGLEAFF
TRBV29-1 | CSVDPTARGETQYF
TRBV5-4 | CASLSGRYNEQFF
TRBV18 | CASSLAGGTNTGELFF
TRBV11-1 | CASSLGRGYGYGYTF
TRBV5-3 | CARSSGTSGGTGELFF
TRBV2 | CASGQDSNQPQHF
TRBV28 | CASSSGGGSGYGYTF
TRBV11-2 | CASSLGTGTPDTQYF
TRBV2 | CASSTPGGNSNQPQHF
TRBV7-2 | CASSLVRTVTDTQYF
TRBV6-1 | CAGREGAYSNQPQHF
TRBV27 | CASSLQGLSTYEQYF